Given below is one T cell receptor (beta chain) in context. From the 5' RACE reads, TCRdb called clonotypes with MiXCR, one entry per CDR3 protein. The table includes just over 450,000 distinct CDR3 sequences, 11% to 15% detected once. Trimming removed 2 bases at V and 0 bases at J, with 13 bases between. CDR1 and CDR2 (germline): SQVTM, ANQGSEA. The CDR3 is made up of 15 amino acids. These data come from a study of identical twins. The sample was also linked to a second study, of yellow fever vaccine responses in identical twins.

The chain is built from TRBV29-1 and TRBJ2-5; D not resolved. Sequencing was performed on CD4+ T cells sorted from blood. This clonotype was obtained from a woman aged 18-29 years in good health. The CDR3 sequence: CSVESALRNQETQYF. In DNA, the CDR3 is TGCAGCGTTGAAAGCGCTTTGCGTAACCAAGAGACCCAGTACTTC.